This passage covers 19 T cell receptor beta chains from one sample sequenced in a study of PD-1 blockade in mismatch repair-deficient tumors. This table comes from immunoSEQ multiplex PCR, and its TCRdb copy is limited to in-frame clones, with some not included. The sample holds under 50,000 clones, roughly 84% seen once. The sample consisted of PBMCs, taken about 38 weeks after starting pembrolizumab. Receptors were obtained from an adult with mismatch repair-deficient cancer.

This clone was seen a few times. This rearrangement joins TRBV11-2 to TRBJ2-7, with TRBD2 matching 11 bases. With V trimmed by 5 bases and J by 2 bases, 5 bases remained unmatched. From germline, CDR1 is SGHAT and CDR2 FQNNGV. The CDR3 consists of 15 residues. The CDR3 DNA reads as TGTGCCAGCAGCAGGGGGACTAGCGGAACCTACGAGCAGTACTTC. It specifies CASSRGTSGTYEQYF.

The V and J genes are TRBV5-1 and TRBJ2-5, with TRBD1 identical over 10 bases. V was pared by 3 bases and J by 4 bases, with 6 bases of the junction left unmatched. The germline CDR1 and CDR2 sequences are SGHRS and YFSETQ. CDR3 length: 15 residues. The CDR3, as DNA: TGCGCCAGCAGCTCCCAGACAGGGGGCGGAGAGACCCAGTACTTC. As protein: CASSSQTGGGETQYF.

The V gene is TRBV19, the J gene TRBJ2-1, with 9 bases identical to TRBD2. The germline CDR1 and CDR2 sequences are LNHDA and SQIVND (reference sequence). This CDR3 comprises 15 residues. Unmatched junction bases numbered 6, after V lost 3 bases and J lost 6 bases. CDR3 in amino acids: CASSMRGRAPNEQFF. The CDR3 region has the DNA TGTGCCAGTAGTATGCGCGGGAGGGCCCCCAATGAGCAGTTCTTC.

A few counts support this clone. This CDR3 is CASSPSGRDEQYF. The CDR3 nucleotides are TGTGCCAGCAGTCCGAGCGGGCGCGACGAGCAGTACTTC. This rearrangement joins TRBV28 to TRBJ2-7; perhaps TRBD2 as D (6 bases). Germline values: CDR1 MDHEN, CDR2 SYDVKM. CDR3 length: 13 residues. The germline V and J ends were trimmed by 5 bases and 5 bases, with 13 bases remaining between them.

V usage is TRBV4-1 and J usage is TRBJ1-4, with 7 bases fitting TRBD1. The CDR3 contains 16 residues. V was clipped by 0 bases and J by 3 bases; unmatched bases: 4. Germline V gene lookup returns CDR1 MGHRA and CDR2 YSYEKL. The CDR3 DNA reads TGCGCCAGCAGCCAAGAGAGGGACAGCCCTAATGAAAAACTGTTTTTT. Residues: CASSQERDSPNEKLFF.

This clone was found once. The chain has TRBV11-3 and TRBJ2-7, with a weak D call TRBD2 (6 bases). There are 13 residues in the CDR3. Trimming removed 3 bases at V and 2 bases at J, with 8 bases between. CDR1 and CDR2 from the germline V gene are SGHNT and YENEEA. CDR3 DNA sequence: TGTGCCAGCAGCTTCGGGGAGGCCTACGAGCAGTACTTC. Translating gives CASSFGEAYEQYF.

The rearrangement links TRBV5-6 to TRBJ1-4; D uncertain. The V gene's germline CDR1 is SGHDT and CDR2 YYEEEE. CDR3 length equals 14 residues. Trimming pared 7 bases from V and 3 bases from J, leaving 13 bases between. The chain's CDR3 is CASQKRGSNEKLFF. As DNA, the CDR3 is TGTGCCAGCCAAAAACGGGGTTCTAATGAAAAACTGTTTTTT. Filled out from reference TRBV5-6 and TRBJ1-4, the complete variable domain reads DAGVTQSPTHLIKTRGQQVTLRCSPKSGHDTVSWYQQALGQGPQFIFQYYEEEERQRGNFPDRFSGHQFPNYSSELNVNALLLGDSALYLCASQKRGSNEKLFFGSGTQLSVL.

The genes are TRBV6-4 and TRBJ2-4; D uncertain. The CDR3 has 12 residues. Trimming removed 5 bases at V and 0 bases at J, with 2 bases between. Germline values: CDR1 MRHNA, CDR2 SNTAGT. The CDR3 DNA reads TGTGCCAGCAGTCTAGCCAAAAACATTCAGTACTTC. Translating gives CASSLAKNIQYF.

J is TRBJ2-5 and V is TRBV7-2, with TRBD2 matching 8 bases. The J call may not be correct, given that the DNA end is closer to TRBJ2-7. The CDR3 is 15 residues long. CDR1 is SGHTA and CDR2 is FQGNSA in the germline V gene. DNA for the CDR3: TGTGCCAGCAGTTCGACGGGACTAGGATCTTACGAGCAGTACTTC. Protein product: CASSSTGLGSYEQYF.

This sequence joins TRBV28 and TRBJ2-1; 9 positions agree with TRBD2. The CDR3 totals 16 residues. Germline values: CDR1 MDHEN, CDR2 SYDVKM. J gave up 0 bases and V 1 base, and 1 base lay outside the gene matches. The CDR3 nucleotides read TGTGCCAGCAGTTTATCGACTAGCGGCTCCTACAATGAGCAGTTCTTC. This gives the protein CASSLSTSGSYNEQFF.

J is TRBJ2-1 and V is TRBV27; TRBD2 agrees at 9 bases. The CDR3 contains 15 residues. Germline V CDR1 and CDR2: MNHEY, SMNVEV (reference sequence). V shed 2 bases, J shed 5 bases, and the junction held 4 bases outside the gene matches. The CDR3: CASSLRGTSNNEQFF. The CDR3, as DNA: TGTGCCAGCAGTTTACGGGGGACTAGCAACAATGAGCAGTTCTTC.

The count of this clone is one. The chain recombines TRBV5-1 with TRBJ1-2; 7 nucleotides agree with TRBD1. Germline-derived CDR1 and CDR2 are SGHRS and YFSETQ. The V and J ends lost 4 bases and 3 bases, in that order; junction bases with no gene match: 15. The CDR3 extends over 17 amino acids. The CDR3 here is CASSLHYRGGIDYGYTF. CDR3 in DNA: TGCGCCAGCAGCCTCCATTACAGGGGAGGCATCGACTATGGCTACACCTTC. Full variable domain (outside the CDR3, taken from reference TRBV5-1 and TRBJ1-2): KAGVTQTPRYLIKTRGQQVTLSCSPISGHRSVSWYQQTPGQGLQFLFEYFSETQRNKGNFPGRFSGRQFSNSRSEMNVSTLELGDSALYLCASSLHYRGGIDYGYTFGSGTRLTVV.

V is TRBV6-5 and J is TRBJ2-7, with TRBD2 matching 7 bases. J lost 1 base, V lost 7 bases, and 10 bases had no gene match. This CDR3 contains 15 residues. In germline, CDR1 is MNHEY, CDR2 SVGAGI. The CDR3 region is CASNFTSVSSYEQYF. As DNA, the CDR3 is TGTGCCAGCAACTTTACTAGCGTAAGTTCCTACGAGCAGTACTTC.

DNA of the CDR3: TGTGCCAGCAGTCCAGGGACAGTTACTAACTATGGCTACACCTTC. This encodes CASSPGTVTNYGYTF. The rearrangement joins TRBV28 to TRBJ1-2, with 7 positions matching TRBD1. Germline CDR1 MDHEN, CDR2 SYDVKM. This CDR3 is 15 amino acids long. The V segment lost 5 bases and the J segment 0 bases; nucleotides outside the gene matches: 6.

This clone was observed a few times. CDR3 region: CASSLSGGSYEQYF. CDR3 DNA: TGTGCCAGCAGCTTGTCGGGAGGGTCCTACGAGCAGTACTTC. V usage is TRBV5-6 and J usage is TRBJ2-7; 8 bases line up with TRBD2. V lost 1 base to trimming and J lost 1 base; unmatched junction nucleotides: 1. In germline, CDR1 is SGHDT, CDR2 YYEEEE. CDR3 size: 14 residues.

The J gene is TRBJ2-7, the V gene TRBV30, with 9 positions matching TRBD1. V lost 5 bases to trimming and J lost 4 bases; unmatched junction nucleotides: 6. Germline-derived CDR1 and CDR2 are GTSNPN and SVGIG (reference sequence). This CDR3 is 13 amino acids long. The chain's CDR3 is CAWATGGGYEQYF. In DNA form, the CDR3 reads TGTGCCTGGGCCACAGGGGGCGGGTACGAGCAGTACTTC.

The V gene is TRBV5-1, the J gene TRBJ2-5; TRBD2 agrees at 8 bases. The V gene's germline CDR1 is SGHRS and CDR2 YFSETQ. The CDR3 loop spans 13 amino acids. Trimming took 4 bases from V and 5 from J; bases not matched to a gene: 4. The chain's CDR3 is CASSGTRRETQYF. The CDR3 DNA is TGCGCCAGCAGCGGGACTAGACGGGAGACCCAGTACTTC.

The chain couples TRBV2 to TRBJ2-5; D might be TRBD2 (5 bases). CDR3 length: 13 residues. The ends were cut back, 7 bases at V and 2 bases at J, with 11 bases in the middle. Per the germline V gene, CDR1 is SNHLY and CDR2 is FYNNEI. Here the CDR3 DNA reads TGTGCCAGCAATGGGGAGTCACAAGAGACCCAGTACTTC. It specifies CASNGESQETQYF.

As for this clone: At one of its ends the junction is not consistent with the germline gene, which may arise from a read error. Other nucleotide sequences in the sample specify the same CDR3. The CDR3 reads CASSLSPVPSYEQYF. The CDR3 bases are TGCGCCAGCAGTTTATCTCCAGTCCCCTCCTACGAGCAGTACTTC. The chain has TRBV27 and TRBJ2-7; the D is unclear. The germline V gene encodes CDR1 MNHEY and CDR2 SMNVEV (reference sequence). The CDR3 has 15 amino acids.